The sequence of this TCR beta chain was determined in a study of CD8 T cells in Susac syndrome. From blood CD8+ and CD4+ T cells, TCR beta sequences were generated. TEMRA cells were FACS-enriched, while CD8+ and CD4+ T cells were negatively isolated. The length of the CDR3 is 16 residues. CDR1 and CDR2 (germline): SGHRS, YFSETQ. Germline trimming cut 0 bases from V and 3 bases from J; bases unmatched to any gene: 4. Study-level findings and limits: Individuals included in the TCR sequencing and HLA analysis were acknowledged by the study to be relatively few in number.

Random hexamers were used to reverse transcribe the RNA input (about 0.5 to 1 ug). The authors amplified TCR beta CDR3 across 54 Vbeta and 13 Jbeta using immunoSEQ multiplex PCR. Each CDR3 protein gets one entry after TCRdb re-called the immunoSEQ multiplex PCR reads with MiXCR. The sample lists about 130,000 distinct CDR3 sequences, around 91% occurring once. Notes on this clonotype: Its target is not known.

The sequence was collected from a human donor with multiple sclerosis. The chain links TRBV5-1 to TRBJ2-1; TRBD2 matches at 9 bases. The sample was CD8+ T cells from PBMCs. The CDR3 sequence: CASSLDLAGFYNEQFF. The DNA for the CDR3 is TGCGCCAGCAGCTTGGATCTAGCGGGATTCTACAATGAGCAGTTCTTC.